Listed below are T cell receptor beta chains from one sample, sequenced in a study of blood T cell repertoires in COVID-19. Measured with immunoSEQ multiplex PCR; TCRdb has only the in-frame clones, and not every one. The repertoire includes tens of thousands of clones, about 90% of them detected once, and over 11% sits in the top ten. The sequenced material came from peripheral blood. The receptors originated from a human donor in a cohort sampled during active COVID-19. The CDR3 runs from the conserved cysteine through the conserved F or W. D genes are given only for firm matches. Rows may omit the clone size; those that give it use once, few, many or a size class.

d_gene | j_gene | v_gene | abundance | CDR3nt | CDR3aa
TRBD2 | TRBJ2-3 | TRBV4-1 | . | TGCGCCAGCAGCCAAGTGGAGCGGGGGACGATCAGAGATACGCAGTATTTT | CASSQVERGTIRDTQYF
TRBD2 | TRBJ2-7 | TRBV18 | few | TGTGCCAGCTCACAGGCCGGGACTAGCTATAGCTCCTACGAGCAGTACTTC | CASSQAGTSYSSYEQYF
. | TRBJ1-1 | TRBV18 | . | TGTGCCAGCTCACCAAAGAGGGGGGGCACTGAAGCTTTCTTT | CASSPKRGGTEAFF
. | TRBJ2-7 | TRBV5-1 | . | TGCGCCAGCAGCCAAATGTTGGCAGGGGAGGGCGAGCAGTACTTC | CASSQMLAGEGEQYF
TRBD1 | TRBJ1-1 | TRBV25-1 | . | TGTGCCAGCGGAGTTATTGGACAGGGGCACAAGAACACTGAAGCTTTCTTT | CASGVIGQGHKNTEAFF
. | TRBJ2-7 | TRBV18 | few | TGTGCCAGCTCACCACGAAACAGGGACTACGAGCAGTACTTC | CASSPRNRDYEQYF
. | TRBJ1-3 | TRBV7-2 | . | TGTGCCAGCACCAGAGCGTCGGGCTCTGGAAACACCATATATTTT | CASTRASGSGNTIYF
. | TRBJ1-6 | TRBV7-2 | . | TGTGCCAGCAGGGGCCCAGGGACGGTCGTCGGGGGGTCACCCCTCCACTTT | CASRGPGTVVGGSPLHF
TRBD2 | TRBJ2-3 | TRBV15 | . | TGTGCCACCAGCAGAATTAGCGGGGGGGCCCCAGATACGCAGTATTTT | CATSRISGGAPDTQYF
. | TRBJ1-4 | TRBV5-1 | . | TGCGCCAGCCAAGACCAAACGTCCTCGGGTGAAAAACTGTTTTTT | CASQDQTSSGEKLFF